This is a list of T cell receptor beta chains from one sample in a study of T-cell reconstitution after alpha-beta-depleted transplantation in children. TCRdb reanalysed the PCR reads using MiXCR and keeps one entry per CDR3 protein. The sample lists some 240,000 distinct CDR3 sequences; 9.7% were seen once. The sequenced sample was PBMCs from the stem cell graft donor, obtained from the stem cell graft. The receptors come from a human donor who donated a stem cell graft to a child with SCID. CDR3s include the opening cysteine and the closing phenylalanine or tryptophan. Each record gives: D gene, clone size, J gene, V gene, CDR3 protein, CDR3 DNA. D genes are given only for firm matches. The size entry is marked missing in some rows and otherwise reads once, few, many or a size class.

>.|.|TRBJ2-3|TRBV4-2
CASSSFRGGVNTQYF
TGTGCCAGCAGCTCATTCAGAGGGGGGGTAAATACGCAGTATTTT
>TRBD1|many|TRBJ1-2|TRBV12-5
CASGLVQGARTTF
TGTGCTAGTGGTTTGGTACAGGGGGCGCGGACCACCTTC
>.|.|TRBJ1-1|TRBV29-1
CSAILTEAFF
TGCAGCGCAATCCTCACTGAAGCTTTCTTT
>.|many|TRBJ1-1|TRBV18
CASSPVGGEAFF
TGTGCCAGCTCACCAGTCGGGGGTGAAGCTTTCTTT
>TRBD1|many|TRBJ2-7|TRBV27
CASSPIGQANYEQYF
TGTGCCAGCAGTCCGATCGGACAGGCGAACTACGAGCAGTACTTC
>TRBD2|many|TRBJ2-1|TRBV20-1
CSATSRLAAYNEQFF
TGCAGTGCCACGTCCCGGCTAGCGGCTTACAATGAGCAGTTCTTC
>.|many|TRBJ1-1|TRBV20-1
CSARDDSAPLPTEAFF
TGCAGTGCTAGAGATGATTCGGCACCCCTTCCTACTGAAGCTTTCTTT
>.|many|TRBJ2-2|TRBV5-1
CASASLDGGELFF
TGCGCCAGCGCTTCCCTCGACGGCGGGGAGCTGTTTTTT
>.|.|TRBJ1-2|TRBV4-1
CASSQGDNNYGYTF
TGCGCCAGCAGCCAAGGGGACAATAACTATGGCTACACCTTC
>.|many|TRBJ2-2|TRBV28
CASSFRSRGVPGELFF
TGTGCCAGCAGTTTCAGGTCCAGGGGAGTCCCCGGGGAGCTGTTTTTT